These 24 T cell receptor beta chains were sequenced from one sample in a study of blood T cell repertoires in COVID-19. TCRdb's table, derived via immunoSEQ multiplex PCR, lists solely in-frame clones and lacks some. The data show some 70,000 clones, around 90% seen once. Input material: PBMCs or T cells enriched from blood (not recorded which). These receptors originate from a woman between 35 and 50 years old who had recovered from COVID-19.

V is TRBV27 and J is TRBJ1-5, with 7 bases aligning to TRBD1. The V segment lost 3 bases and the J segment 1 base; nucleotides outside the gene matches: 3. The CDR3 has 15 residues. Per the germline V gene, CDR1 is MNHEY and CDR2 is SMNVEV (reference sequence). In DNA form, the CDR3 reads TGTGCCAGCAGTTTCCTAGGGGGCAGCAATCAGCCCCAGCATTTT. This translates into CASSFLGGSNQPQHF.

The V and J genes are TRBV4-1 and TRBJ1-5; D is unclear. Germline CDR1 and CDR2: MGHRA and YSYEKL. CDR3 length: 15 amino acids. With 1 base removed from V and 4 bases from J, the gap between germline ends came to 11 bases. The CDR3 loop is CASSQGRLGNQPQHF. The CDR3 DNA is TGCGCCAGCAGCCAAGGTCGGCTAGGTAATCAGCCCCAGCATTTT.

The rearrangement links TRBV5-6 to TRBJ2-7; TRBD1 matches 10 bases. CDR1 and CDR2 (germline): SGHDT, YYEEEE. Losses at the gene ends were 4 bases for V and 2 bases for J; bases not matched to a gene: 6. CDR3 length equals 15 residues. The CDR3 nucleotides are TGTGCCAGCAGCGCCCTAGGACAGGGGGCCTACGAGCAGTACTTC. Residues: CASSALGQGAYEQYF.

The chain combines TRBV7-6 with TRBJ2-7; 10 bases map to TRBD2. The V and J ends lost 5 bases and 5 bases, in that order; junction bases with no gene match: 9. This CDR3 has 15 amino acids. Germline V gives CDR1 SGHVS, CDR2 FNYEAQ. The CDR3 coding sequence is TGTGCCAGCAGCGAAGGGAGCGGGGGGGCCCACGAGCAGTACTTC. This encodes CASSEGSGGAHEQYF. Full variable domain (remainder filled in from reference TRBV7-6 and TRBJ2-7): GAGVSQSPRYKVTKRGQDVALRCDPISGHVSLYWYRQALGQGPEFLTYFNYEAQQDKSGLPNDRFSAERPEGSISTLTIQRTEQRDSAMYRCASSEGSGGAHEQYFGPGTRLTVT.

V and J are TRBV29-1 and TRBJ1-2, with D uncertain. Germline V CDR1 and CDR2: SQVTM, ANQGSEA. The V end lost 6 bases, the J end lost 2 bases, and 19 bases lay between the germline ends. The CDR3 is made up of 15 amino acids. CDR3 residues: CSVGAKPGSNYGYTF. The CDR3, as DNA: TGCAGCGTGGGAGCGAAACCAGGTTCCAACTATGGCTACACCTTC. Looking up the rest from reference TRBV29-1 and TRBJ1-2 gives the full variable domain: SAVISQKPSRDICQRGTSLTIQCQVDSQVTMMFWYRQQPGQSLTLIATANQGSEATYESGFVIDKFPISRPNLTFSTLTVSNMSPEDSSIYLCSVGAKPGSNYGYTFGSGTRLTVV.

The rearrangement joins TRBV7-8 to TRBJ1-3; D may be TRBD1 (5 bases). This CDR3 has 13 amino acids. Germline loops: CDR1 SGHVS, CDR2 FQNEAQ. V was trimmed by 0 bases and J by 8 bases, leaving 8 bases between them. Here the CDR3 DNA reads TGTGCCAGCAGCTTAGCGGGGGGTTACACCATATATTTT. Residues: CASSLAGGYTIYF.

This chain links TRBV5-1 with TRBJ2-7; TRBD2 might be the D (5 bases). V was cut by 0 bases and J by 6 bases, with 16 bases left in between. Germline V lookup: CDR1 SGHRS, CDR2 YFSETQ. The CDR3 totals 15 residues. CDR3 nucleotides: TGCGCCAGCAGCTTGGGCAAGGCCTTACGGGGCGAGCAGTACTTC. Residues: CASSLGKALRGEQYF.

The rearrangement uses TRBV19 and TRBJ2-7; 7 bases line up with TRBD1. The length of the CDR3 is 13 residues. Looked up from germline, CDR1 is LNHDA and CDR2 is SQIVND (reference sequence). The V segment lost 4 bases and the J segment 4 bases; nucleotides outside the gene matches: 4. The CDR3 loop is CASSTAGGYEQYF. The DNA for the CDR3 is TGTGCCAGTAGTACAGCAGGGGGTTACGAGCAGTACTTC.

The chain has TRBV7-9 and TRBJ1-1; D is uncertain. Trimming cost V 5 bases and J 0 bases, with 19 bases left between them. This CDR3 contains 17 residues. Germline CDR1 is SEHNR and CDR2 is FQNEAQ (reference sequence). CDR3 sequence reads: CASSLSGVEGVNTEAFF. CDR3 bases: TGTGCCAGCAGCCTTAGCGGGGTTGAGGGAGTGAACACTGAAGCTTTCTTT.

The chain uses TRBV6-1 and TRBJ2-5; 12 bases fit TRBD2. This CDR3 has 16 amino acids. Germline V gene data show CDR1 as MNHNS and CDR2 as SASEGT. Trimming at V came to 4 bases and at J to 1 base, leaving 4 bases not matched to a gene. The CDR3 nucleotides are TGTGCCAGCAGTGCCGGACTAGCGGGGCTCCAAGAGACCCAGTACTTC. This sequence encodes CASSAGLAGLQETQYF.

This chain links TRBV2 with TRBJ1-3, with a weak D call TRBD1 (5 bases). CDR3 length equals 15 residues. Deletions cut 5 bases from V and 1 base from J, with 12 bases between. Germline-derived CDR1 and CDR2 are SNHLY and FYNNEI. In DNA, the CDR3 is TGTGCCAGCAGTACGCGACGGGGGTCTGGAAACACCATATATTTT. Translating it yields CASSTRRGSGNTIYF.

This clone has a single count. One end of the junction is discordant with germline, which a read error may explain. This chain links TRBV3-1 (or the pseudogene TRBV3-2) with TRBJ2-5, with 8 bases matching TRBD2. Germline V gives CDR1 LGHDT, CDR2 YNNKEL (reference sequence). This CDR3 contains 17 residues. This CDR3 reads CACSPGLVSTSRETQYF. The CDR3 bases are TGTGCCTGCAGCCCGGGACTAGTCTCTACCTCTAGGGAGACCCAGTACTTC.

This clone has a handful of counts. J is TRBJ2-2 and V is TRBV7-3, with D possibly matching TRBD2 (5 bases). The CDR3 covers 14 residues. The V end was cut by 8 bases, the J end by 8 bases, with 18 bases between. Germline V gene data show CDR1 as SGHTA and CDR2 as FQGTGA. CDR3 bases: TGTGCCAGCGGTAAAAGCAACTCGGGAGGGGAGCTGTTTTTT. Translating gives CASGKSNSGGELFF.

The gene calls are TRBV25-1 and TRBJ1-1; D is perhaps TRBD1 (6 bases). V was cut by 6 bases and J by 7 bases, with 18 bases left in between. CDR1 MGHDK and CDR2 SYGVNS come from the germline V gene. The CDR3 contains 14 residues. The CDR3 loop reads CASSAKLRGDEAFF. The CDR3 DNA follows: TGTGCCAGCAGCGCTAAACTCAGGGGAGATGAAGCTTTCTTT.

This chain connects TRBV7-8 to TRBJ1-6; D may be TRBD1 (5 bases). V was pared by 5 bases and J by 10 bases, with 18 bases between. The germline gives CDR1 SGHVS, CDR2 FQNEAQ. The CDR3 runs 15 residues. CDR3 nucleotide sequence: TGTGCCAGCAGCCCGCGGTCAGGGCCCCGCTCACCCCTCCACTTT. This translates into CASSPRSGPRSPLHF.

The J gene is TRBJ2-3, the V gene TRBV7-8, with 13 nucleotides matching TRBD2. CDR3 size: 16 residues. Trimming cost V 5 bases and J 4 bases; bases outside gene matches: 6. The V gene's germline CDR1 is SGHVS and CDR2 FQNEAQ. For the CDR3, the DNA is TGTGCCAGCAGCCTCCCGACTAGCGGGGGGCCAGATACGCAGTATTTT. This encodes CASSLPTSGGPDTQYF.

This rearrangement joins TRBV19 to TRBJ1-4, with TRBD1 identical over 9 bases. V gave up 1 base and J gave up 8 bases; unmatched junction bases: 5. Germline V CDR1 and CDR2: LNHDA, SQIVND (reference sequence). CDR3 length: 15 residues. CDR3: CASSIVDRGNEKLFF. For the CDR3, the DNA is TGTGCCAGTAGTATAGTTGACAGGGGGAACGAAAAACTGTTTTTT.

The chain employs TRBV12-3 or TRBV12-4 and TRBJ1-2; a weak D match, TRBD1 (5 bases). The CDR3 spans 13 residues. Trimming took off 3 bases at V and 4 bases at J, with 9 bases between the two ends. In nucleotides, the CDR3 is TGTGCCAGCAGTTTTGGGGCTCCCTATGGCTACACCTTC. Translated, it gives CASSFGAPYGYTF.

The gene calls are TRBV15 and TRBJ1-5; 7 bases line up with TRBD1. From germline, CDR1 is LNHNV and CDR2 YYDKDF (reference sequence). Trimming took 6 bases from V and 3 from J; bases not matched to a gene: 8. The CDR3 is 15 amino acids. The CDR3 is CATRPGQQTNQPQHF. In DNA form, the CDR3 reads TGTGCCACCAGACCGGGACAGCAGACCAATCAGCCCCAGCATTTT.

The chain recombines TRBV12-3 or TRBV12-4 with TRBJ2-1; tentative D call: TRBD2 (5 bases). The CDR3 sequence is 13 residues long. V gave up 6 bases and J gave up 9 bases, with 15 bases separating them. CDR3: CASSRSATAEQFF. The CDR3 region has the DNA TGTGCCAGCAGCCGTAGCGCCACGGCTGAGCAGTTCTTC.

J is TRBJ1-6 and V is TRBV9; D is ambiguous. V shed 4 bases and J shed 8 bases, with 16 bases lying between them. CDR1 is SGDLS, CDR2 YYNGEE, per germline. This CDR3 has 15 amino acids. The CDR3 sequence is CASSPGNPPDSPLHF. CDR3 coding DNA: TGTGCCAGCAGCCCGGGAAATCCCCCGGATTCACCCCTCCACTTT. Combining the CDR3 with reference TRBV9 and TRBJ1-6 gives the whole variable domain DSGVTQTPKHLITATGQRVTLRCSPRSGDLSVYWYQQSLDQGLQFLIQYYNGEERAKGNILERFSAQQFPDLHSELNLSSLELGDSALYFCASSPGNPPDSPLHFGNGTRLTVT.

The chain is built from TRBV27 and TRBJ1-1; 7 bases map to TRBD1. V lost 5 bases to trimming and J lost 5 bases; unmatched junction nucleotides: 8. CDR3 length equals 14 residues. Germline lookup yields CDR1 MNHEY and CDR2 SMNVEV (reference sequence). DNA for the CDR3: TGTGCCAGCAGTACCCCGGACAGGTGGACTGAAGCTTTCTTT. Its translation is CASSTPDRWTEAFF.

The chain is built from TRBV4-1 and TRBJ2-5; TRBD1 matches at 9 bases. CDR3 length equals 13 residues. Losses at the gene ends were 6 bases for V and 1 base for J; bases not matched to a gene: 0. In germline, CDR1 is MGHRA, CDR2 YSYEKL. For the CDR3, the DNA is TGCGCCAGCAGGGGACAGGGCCAAGAGACCCAGTACTTC. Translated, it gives CASRGQGQETQYF.

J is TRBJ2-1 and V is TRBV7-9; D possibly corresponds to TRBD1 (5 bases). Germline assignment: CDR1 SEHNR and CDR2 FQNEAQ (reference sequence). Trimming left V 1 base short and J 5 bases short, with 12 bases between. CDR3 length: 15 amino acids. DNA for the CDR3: TGTGCCAGCAGCTTAGGGCAGGGATCTCACAATGAGCAGTTCTTC. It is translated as CASSLGQGSHNEQFF.